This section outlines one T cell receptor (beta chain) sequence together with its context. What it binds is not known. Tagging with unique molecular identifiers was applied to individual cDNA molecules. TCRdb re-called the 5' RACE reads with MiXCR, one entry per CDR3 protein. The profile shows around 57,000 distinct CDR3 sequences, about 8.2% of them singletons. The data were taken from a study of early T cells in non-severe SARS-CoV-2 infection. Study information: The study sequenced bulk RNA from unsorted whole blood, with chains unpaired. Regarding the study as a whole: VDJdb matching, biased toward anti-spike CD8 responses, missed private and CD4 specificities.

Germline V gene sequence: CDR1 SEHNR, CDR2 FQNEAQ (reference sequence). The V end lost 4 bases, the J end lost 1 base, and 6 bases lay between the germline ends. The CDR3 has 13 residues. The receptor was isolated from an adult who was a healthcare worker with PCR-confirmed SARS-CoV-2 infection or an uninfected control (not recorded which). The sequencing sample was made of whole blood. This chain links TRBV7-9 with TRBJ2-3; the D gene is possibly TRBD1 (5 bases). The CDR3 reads CASSSRGTDTQYF. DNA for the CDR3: TGTGCCAGCAGCTCCAGGGGCACAGATACGCAGTATTTT.